The 24 T cell receptor beta chains reported below all come from one sample, sequenced in a study of blood T cell repertoires in COVID-19. Here immunoSEQ multiplex PCR was the method, and the copy in TCRdb shows in-frame clones only, minus some. The sample yields 59,000 or so clones, roughly 85% seen once. Sequencing was performed on peripheral blood. These receptors were collected from a man in his sixties with acute or convalescent COVID-19.

The V gene is TRBV9, the J gene TRBJ1-1, with a tentative D call TRBD1 (5 bases). The V end lost 0 bases, the J end lost 6 bases, and 9 bases lay between the germline ends. The V gene's germline CDR1 is SGDLS and CDR2 YYNGEE. This CDR3 comprises 13 residues. CDR3 nucleotides: TGTGCCAGCAGCGTAGGGACGGGGGCTGAAGCTTTCTTT. It codes for CASSVGTGAEAFF.

This clone was found a few times. J is TRBJ2-7 and V is TRBV28; TRBD1 might be the D (5 bases). V gave up 1 base and J gave up 2 bases, with 12 bases separating them. The CDR3 totals 15 residues. The germline gives CDR1 MDHEN, CDR2 SYDVKM. The CDR3 nucleotides read TGTGCCAGCAGTTTATTGGCAGGGTTGACCTACGAGCAGTACTTC. Encoded protein: CASSLLAGLTYEQYF. Filled out from reference TRBV28 and TRBJ2-7, the complete variable domain reads DVKVTQSSRYLVKRTGEKVFLECVQDMDHENMFWYRQDPGLGLRLIYFSYDVKMKEKGDIPEGYSVSREKKERFSLILESASTNQTSMYLCASSLLAGLTYEQYFGPGTRLTVT.

This clone was seen more than once but under ten times. This chain connects TRBV29-1 to TRBJ2-7, with 11 bases matching TRBD2. The V segment lost 7 bases and the J segment 5 bases; nucleotides outside the gene matches: 4. CDR1 is SQVTM, CDR2 ANQGSEA, per germline. This CDR3 region has 12 residues. The CDR3 nucleotides read TGCAGCGCGGGACTAGCGGTCGACGAGCAGTACTTC. Translation: CSAGLAVDEQYF.

This clone was counted between two and nine times. The chain joins TRBV5-1 to TRBJ2-3; 11 bases align to TRBD2. In germline, CDR1 is SGHRS, CDR2 YFSETQ. V gave up 4 bases and J gave up 3 bases; unmatched junction bases: 13. The CDR3 runs to 18 residues. Here the CDR3 reads CASSLWTSGPVDTDTQYF. The CDR3 DNA sequence: TGCGCCAGCAGCCTTTGGACTAGCGGGCCCGTTGATACAGATACGCAGTATTTT. The entire variable domain, with the rest obtained from reference TRBV5-1 and TRBJ2-3, is as follows: KAGVTQTPRYLIKTRGQQVTLSCSPISGHRSVSWYQQTPGQGLQFLFEYFSETQRNKGNFPGRFSGRQFSNSRSEMNVSTLELGDSALYLCASSLWTSGPVDTDTQYFGPGTRLTVL.

This clone was recorded only once. The chain carries TRBV18 and TRBJ1-5; 10 nucleotides agree with TRBD1. V dropped 4 bases and J dropped 6; count of bases not matched to a gene: 9. Germline CDR1 and CDR2: KGHSH and LQKENI. This CDR3 contains 16 residues. CDR3 DNA: TGTGCCAGCTCACAGAGGAGACAGGGGGCGAGTCAGCCCCAGCATTTT. Translating gives CASSQRRQGASQPQHF.

The V call is TRBV19, the J call TRBJ1-2, with TRBD1 identical over 8 bases. The trim removed 5 bases at V and 4 bases at J, leaving 15 bases unmatched. Germline V CDR1 and CDR2: LNHDA, SQIVND (reference sequence). This CDR3 is built from 17 residues. For the CDR3, the DNA is TGTGCCAGTAGTTTTAACTCTGGGGACAGGTCGATCTATGGCTACACCTTC. Protein sequence: CASSFNSGDRSIYGYTF.

V is TRBV6-5 and J is TRBJ2-7; 7 nucleotides agree with TRBD1. Germline CDR1 and CDR2: MNHEY and SVGAGI. V shed 6 bases and J 5 bases; nucleotides not matched to a gene: 7. The CDR3 consists of 13 residues. The CDR3 bases are TGTGCCAGCAGCCTGACAGGGTCCCACGAGCAGTACTTC. The encoded protein is CASSLTGSHEQYF.

This chain connects TRBV19 to TRBJ2-5; 9 bases agree with TRBD1. This CDR3 region has 13 residues. The J segment lost 4 bases and the V segment lost 7 bases, leaving 4 bases of the junction unmatched. Per germline, CDR1 LNHDA and CDR2 SQIVND (reference sequence). The CDR3 reads CASKGQGRETQYF. The CDR3, as DNA: TGTGCCAGTAAGGGACAGGGAAGAGAGACCCAGTACTTC. Filled out from reference TRBV19 and TRBJ2-5, the complete variable domain reads DGGITQSPKYLFRKEGQNVTLSCEQNLNHDAMYWYRQDPGQGLRLIYYSQIVNDFQKGDIAEGYSVSREKKESFPLTVTSAQKNPTAFYLCASKGQGRETQYFGPGTRLLVL.

V gene TRBV27 combines with J gene TRBJ1-1; D unclear. CDR1 is MNHEY, CDR2 SMNVEV, per germline (reference sequence). CDR3 length: 13 amino acids. Deletions cut 2 bases from V and 10 bases from J, with 14 bases between. The CDR3 DNA reads as TGTGCCAGCAGTTTAAACTGGGCCGGGATAGCTTTCTTT. This encodes CASSLNWAGIAFF.

V and J are TRBV6-5 and TRBJ1-1; D ambiguous. Germline V CDR1 and CDR2: MNHEY, SVGAGI. V lost 7 bases and J 6 bases, leaving 15 bases between the germline ends. There are 13 residues in the CDR3. CDR3 loop: CASMRTSSSEAFF. The CDR3, as DNA: TGTGCCAGCATGCGGACCTCTAGCTCTGAAGCTTTCTTT.

The rearrangement joins TRBV28 to TRBJ1-2; perhaps TRBD1 as D (5 bases). CDR1 is MDHEN and CDR2 is SYDVKM in the germline V gene. Trimming removed 3 bases at V and 6 bases at J, with 11 bases between. The CDR3 sequence is 13 residues long. As DNA, the CDR3 is TGTGCCAGCAGTTTGGCCAGGGATGATGGCTACACCTTC. Residues: CASSLARDDGYTF.

The rearrangement joins TRBV5-4 to TRBJ2-7, with 7 bases matching TRBD1. The CDR3 extends over 14 amino acids. Germline trimming cut 0 bases from V and 4 bases from J; bases unmatched to any gene: 4. The germline gives CDR1 SGHNT, CDR2 YYREEE (reference sequence). Here the CDR3 DNA reads TGTGCCAGCAGCTTGGGACAGGGTTTTTACGAGCAGTACTTC. Encoded protein: CASSLGQGFYEQYF.

The J gene is TRBJ1-2, the V gene TRBV4-2, with TRBD1 matching over 8 bases. Germline CDR1 reads LGHNA; CDR2 reads YNFKEQ. CDR3 length: 15 amino acids. The trim removed 1 base at V and 2 bases at J, leaving 3 bases unmatched. In nucleotides, the CDR3 is TGTGCCAGCAGCCAAGGGGGACAGGAGAACTATGGCTACACCTTC. This sequence encodes CASSQGGQENYGYTF.

This chain links TRBV4-2 with TRBJ2-7, with a weak D call TRBD2 (6 bases). V was shortened by 1 base and J by 5 bases, with 9 bases between the two germline ends. The CDR3 consists of 13 residues. Germline CDR1 is LGHNA and CDR2 is YNFKEQ. This CDR3 is CASSQAGDDEQYF. The CDR3 DNA reads as TGTGCCAGCAGCCAAGCGGGAGATGACGAGCAGTACTTC.

The CDR3 here is CASSLARDGSSYNEQFF. CDR3 sequence (DNA): TGTGCCAGCAGCTTAGCTCGAGACGGGAGCTCCTACAATGAGCAGTTCTTC. The chain employs TRBV7-6 and TRBJ2-1, with D perhaps matching TRBD2 (6 bases). Germline V gives CDR1 SGHVS, CDR2 FNYEAQ. Deletions cut 0 bases from V and 0 bases from J, with 12 bases between. The CDR3 extends over 17 amino acids.

The V call is TRBV7-2, the J call TRBJ2-1; 7 bases match TRBD2. With V trimmed by 5 bases and J by 2 bases, 6 bases remained unmatched. The CDR3 loop spans 15 amino acids. The germline V gene has CDR1 SGHTA and CDR2 FQGNSA. The CDR3 is CASSQAGRTYNEQFF. In DNA, the CDR3 is TGTGCCAGCAGCCAAGCGGGACGGACCTACAATGAGCAGTTCTTC.

The table lists this clone with a few counts. The V gene is TRBV28, the J gene TRBJ1-5; perhaps TRBD1 as D (6 bases). Germline lookup yields CDR1 MDHEN and CDR2 SYDVKM. The CDR3 covers 15 residues. Trimming took off 3 bases at V and 3 bases at J, with 12 bases between the two ends. CDR3 in amino acids: CASSFYRVYNQPQHF. CDR3 nucleotides: TGTGCCAGCAGTTTTTACAGGGTTTACAATCAGCCCCAGCATTTT. The variable domain in full, with the rest retrieved from reference TRBV28 and TRBJ1-5, is DVKVTQSSRYLVKRTGEKVFLECVQDMDHENMFWYRQDPGLGLRLIYFSYDVKMKEKGDIPEGYSVSREKKERFSLILESASTNQTSMYLCASSFYRVYNQPQHFGDGTRLSIL.

The rearrangement joins TRBV7-8 to TRBJ2-7; D is possibly TRBD1 (5 bases). CDR1 and CDR2 from the germline V gene are SGHVS and FQNEAQ. With 5 bases removed from V and 3 bases from J, the gap between germline ends came to 17 bases. The CDR3 spans 15 residues. The CDR3 region is CASSRKPGINYEQYF. For the CDR3, the DNA is TGTGCCAGCAGCCGTAAGCCAGGGATAAACTACGAGCAGTACTTC.

This clone was detected many times. The identical CDR3 is also encoded by other nucleotide sequences in the sample. The rearrangement uses TRBV27 and TRBJ1-1; no clear D. The V end was cut by 3 bases, the J end by 1 base, with 6 bases between. Germline lookup yields CDR1 MNHEY and CDR2 SMNVEV (reference sequence). CDR3 size: 13 residues. Here the CDR3 reads CASSFSQNTEAFF. As DNA, the CDR3 is TGTGCCAGCAGTTTCTCACAGAACACTGAAGCTTTCTTT.

The chain couples TRBV6-5 to TRBJ2-7; weak D call: TRBD1 (6 bases). CDR3 length equals 14 residues. Trimming left V 8 bases short and J 6 bases short, with 20 bases between. Germline assignment: CDR1 MNHEY and CDR2 SVGAGI. The CDR3 DNA follows: TGTGCCAGCTTCGAAATAGGGGGTGCCCTCGAGCAGTACTTC. It specifies CASFEIGGALEQYF.

The chain is built from TRBV28 and TRBJ2-2; 14 bases are shared with TRBD2. The CDR3 has 21 amino acids. Looked up from germline, CDR1 is MDHEN and CDR2 is SYDVKM. Unmatched junction bases numbered 19, after V lost 6 bases and J lost 4 bases. CDR3 coding DNA: TGTGCCAGCAGAACCGACTCTTCCGGGACTAGCGGGAGTGTGGGCACCGGGGAGCTGTTTTTT. The encoded protein is CASRTDSSGTSGSVGTGELFF.

This clone was picked up a small number of times. V and J are TRBV21-1 and TRBJ2-7; TRBD1 was called by the table and not checked on the DNA. TRBV21-1 is assigned pseudogene status. This CDR3 has 19 amino acids. CDR3 amino acids: CASSKEKGGDRGSRYEQYF. For the CDR3, the DNA is TGTGCCAGCAGCAAAGAAAAGGGTGGTGACAGGGGTTCGCGGTACGAGCAGTACTTC.

DNA for the CDR3: TGTGCCAGCAGCTTAAGGAATAGCGGGGCCGTCTCTGGGGCCAACGTCCTGACTTTC. This gives the protein CASSLRNSGAVSGANVLTF. The V gene is TRBV7-9, the J gene TRBJ2-6; 8 positions agree with TRBD2. This CDR3 contains 19 residues. Germline V lookup: CDR1 SEHNR, CDR2 FQNEAQ (reference sequence). The J segment lost 0 bases and the V segment lost 2 bases, leaving 9 bases of the junction unmatched.

This rearrangement joins TRBV7-2 to TRBJ2-7, with 7 positions matching TRBD1. Germline lookup yields CDR1 SGHTA and CDR2 FQGNSA. This CDR3 is built from 14 residues. With 5 bases clipped from V and 1 base from J, the junction kept 5 bases outside the gene matches. The CDR3 is CASSGGRGSYEQYF. CDR3 bases: TGTGCCAGCAGCGGGGGCAGGGGGTCCTACGAGCAGTACTTC. The full variable domain, in which reference TRBV7-2 and TRBJ2-7 provide the parts outside the CDR3, is GAGVSQSPSNKVTEKGKDVELRCDPISGHTALYWYRQSLGQGLEFLIYFQGNSAPDKSGLPSDRFSAERTGGSVSTLTIQRTQQEDSAVYLCASSGGRGSYEQYFGPGTRLTVT.